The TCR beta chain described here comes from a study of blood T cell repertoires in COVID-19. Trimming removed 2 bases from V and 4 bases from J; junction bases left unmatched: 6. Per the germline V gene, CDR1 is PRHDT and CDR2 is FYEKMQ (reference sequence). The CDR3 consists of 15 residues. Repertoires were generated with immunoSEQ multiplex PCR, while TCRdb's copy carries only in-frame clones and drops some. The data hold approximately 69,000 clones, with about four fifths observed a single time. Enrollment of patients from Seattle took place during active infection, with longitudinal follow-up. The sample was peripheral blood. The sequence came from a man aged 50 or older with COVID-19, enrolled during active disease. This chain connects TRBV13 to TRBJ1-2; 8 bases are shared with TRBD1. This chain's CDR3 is CASSLLEDRAYGYTF. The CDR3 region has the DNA TGTGCCAGCAGCTTATTAGAGGACAGGGCCTATGGCTACACCTTC.